This T cell receptor beta chain was found in a study of T-cell memory formation after mild COVID-19. In the study overall: Most TCR clusters belonged to a single donor. Study-level results: The main location of contracting CD4+ clones was CM and EM, and that of contracting CD8+ clones was EMRA. Among clones peaking at day 37 in the second wave, SARS-CoV-2 specificity remained unconfirmed.

CDR3 size: 18 residues. Germline assignment: CDR1 MGHRA and CDR2 YSYEKL. V gave up 0 bases and J gave up 1 base; unmatched junction bases: 10. Via MiXCR, TCRdb re-called the 5' RACE reads, giving one row per CDR3 protein. This table has approximately 210,000 distinct CDR3 sequences, about 17% appearing once. This clonotype was found a few times. Its cognate antigen is unknown. The sequenced sample consisted of PBMCs or a T cell subset sorted from them (not recorded which). The chain combines TRBV4-1 with TRBJ2-3, with 7 bases aligning to TRBD1. The clonotype was recovered from an adult woman who had mild COVID-19 (a few samples of this study predate the infection). Cell type and time point are not known. The CDR3 reads CASSQEGPGTVGTDTQYF. CDR3 bases: TGCGCCAGCAGCCAAGAGGGTCCCGGGACAGTGGGCACAGATACGCAGTATTTT.